Sequencing of this T cell receptor (beta chain) was carried out in a study of cytomegalovirus exposure and HLA in healthy donors. Details on this clone: No antigen is known for it.

The V gene's germline CDR1 is LGHNA and CDR2 YSLEER. This CDR3 region has 13 residues. With V trimmed by 3 bases and J by 4 bases, 1 base remained unmatched. Broader study findings: Associated with cytomegalovirus, according to the listing, were some 150 TCR beta chains.

The assay was immunoSEQ multiplex PCR, and TCRdb's table has in-frame clones only and misses some. In the table there are over 250,000 clones, about nine tenths of which are singletons. Sequenced sample: PBMCs. This sequence was found in a woman between 25 and 40 years old in good health and CMV-seropositive. The V gene is TRBV4-3, the J gene TRBJ1-2; 8 positions agree with TRBD1. CDR3 nucleotides: TGCGCCAGCAGCCAGGACAGGGTCTATGGCTACACCTTC. Amino acid sequence: CASSQDRVYGYTF.